The 32 T cell receptor beta chains given below trace back to one sample, sequenced in a study of blood T cell repertoires in COVID-19 (TCRdb year 2020). To prepare the library, the immunoSEQ multiplex PCR assay was applied. Imported from immuneACCESS, the table was reduced by TCRdb to in-frame sequences with V and J called. These copies leave out some clones; in studies compared against another copy, an unresolved V gene accounts for under half, and the cause of the remainder is not known. The sample yields around 450,000 clones; around 89% were counted once. 4% to 5.5% of the sample is taken by the ten largest. The sequencing sample was made of peripheral blood. These receptors were taken from a woman in her twenties or thirties with acute or convalescent COVID-19.

V and J are TRBV2 and TRBJ2-2; the match to TRBD1 covers 9 bases. Germline CDR1 and CDR2: SNHLY and FYNNEI. This CDR3 region has 15 residues. Trimming at V came to 4 bases and at J to 6 bases, leaving 6 bases not matched to a gene. The CDR3 protein is CASSGRQGVPGELFF. For the CDR3, the DNA is TGTGCCAGCAGTGGGCGACAGGGGGTGCCCGGGGAGCTGTTTTTT. Full variable domain (outside the CDR3, taken from reference TRBV2 and TRBJ2-2): EPEVTQTPSHQVTQMGQEVILRCVPISNHLYFYWYRQILGQKVEFLVSFYNNEISEKSEIFDDQFSVERPDGSNFTLKIRSTKLEDSAMYFCASSGRQGVPGELFFGEGSRLTVL.

This rearrangement joins TRBV3-1 (or the pseudogene TRBV3-2) to TRBJ2-7; D might be TRBD1 (5 bases). Trimming removed 4 bases at V and 2 bases at J, with 18 bases between. The CDR3 is 16 amino acids. The germline V gene has CDR1 LGHDT and CDR2 YNNKEL (reference sequence). CDR3 sequence (DNA): TGTGCCAGCAGCCCCCGCTGGGGCAGGGCTCCCTACGAGCAGTACTTC. Its translation: CASSPRWGRAPYEQYF.

The chain joins TRBV3-1 (or the pseudogene TRBV3-2) to TRBJ1-2; the match to TRBD1 covers 7 bases. Germline CDR1 and CDR2: LGHDT and YNNKEL (reference sequence). The CDR3 is 14 amino acids. The ends lost 3 bases at V and 8 bases at J; junction bases unmatched: 9. CDR3 sequence reads: CASSQGTDLGGYTF. CDR3 nucleotide sequence: TGTGCCAGCAGCCAGGGGACAGACCTAGGAGGCTACACCTTC.

The V gene is TRBV9, the J gene TRBJ1-4, with D possibly matching TRBD1 (6 bases). V lost 4 bases to trimming and J lost 4 bases, with 17 bases between them. Germline CDR1 and CDR2: SGDLS and YYNGEE. The CDR3 sequence is 16 residues long. This chain's CDR3 is CASSPTGTWGNEKLFF. As DNA, the CDR3 is TGTGCCAGCAGCCCAACAGGGACCTGGGGTAATGAAAAACTGTTTTTT.

The chain uses TRBV11-2 and TRBJ1-2, with D perhaps TRBD1 (5 bases). Germline CDR1 is SGHAT and CDR2 is FQNNGV. CDR3 length: 16 residues. The ends were cut back, 7 bases at V and 8 bases at J, with 26 bases in the middle. CDR3 in amino acids: CASTPTPRDWGRGYTF. The DNA for the CDR3 is TGTGCCAGCACACCCACCCCCCGGGACTGGGGGAGAGGCTACACCTTC. Drawing the rest from reference TRBV11-2 and TRBJ1-2, the complete variable domain is EAGVAQSPRYKIIEKRQSVAFWCNPISGHATLYWYQQILGQGPKLLIQFQNNGVVDDSQLPKDRFSAERLKGVDSTLKIQPAKLEDSAVYLCASTPTPRDWGRGYTFGSGTRLTVV.

This chain links TRBV14 with TRBJ2-3; 8 nucleotides agree with TRBD1. Germline CDR1 SGHDN, CDR2 FVKESK. V shed 1 base, J shed 3 bases, and the junction held 6 bases outside the gene matches. The CDR3 runs 16 residues. CDR3 loop: CASSQVETGDTDTQYF. The CDR3 DNA sequence: TGTGCCAGCAGCCAAGTGGAGACAGGGGATACAGATACGCAGTATTTT.

The V call is TRBV28, the J call TRBJ1-1; D possibly corresponds to TRBD1 (5 bases). V lost 1 base and J 1 base, leaving 19 bases between the germline ends. The CDR3 consists of 18 residues. The germline V gene encodes CDR1 MDHEN and CDR2 SYDVKM. CDR3 DNA sequence: TGTGCCAGCAGTTTATACCGGGGAACCGGAGGGGAGAACACTGAAGCTTTCTTT. It codes for CASSLYRGTGGENTEAFF.

In its sample, this clone was seen once. The chain carries TRBV30 and TRBJ1-4; 7 nucleotides align to TRBD1. The trim removed 5 bases at V and 6 bases at J, leaving 3 bases unmatched. This CDR3 has 12 residues. CDR1 and CDR2 (germline): GTSNPN, SVGIG (reference sequence). The CDR3 nucleotides are TGTGCCTGGGGGACAGAGGATGAAAAACTGTTTTTT. This sequence encodes CAWGTEDEKLFF.

About this clone itself: A much larger clone is a single base away; this may be a read error. The rearrangement links TRBV28 to TRBJ2-3, with 8 bases that match TRBD1. V was clipped by 2 bases and J by 1 base; unmatched bases: 2. The CDR3 is made up of 15 amino acids. Germline V lookup: CDR1 MDHEN, CDR2 SYDVKM. CDR3 amino acids: CASSLGQGGTDTQYF. CDR3 coding DNA: TGTGCCAGCAGTTTAGGACAGGGAGGCACAGATACGCAGTATTTT.

Worth noting for this clone: This sample also contains other DNA sequences that code for the same CDR3. The genes are TRBV4-2 and TRBJ1-6, with D uncertain. Trimming cost V 1 base and J 9 bases, with 7 bases left between them. CDR1 and CDR2 (germline): LGHNA, YNFKEQ. CDR3 length: 13 amino acids. DNA of the CDR3: TGTGCCAGCAGCCAAGGAGGGAGTTCACCCCTCCACTTT. It is translated as CASSQGGSSPLHF.

The chain carries TRBV29-1 and TRBJ2-7, with 9 nucleotides matching TRBD1. V shed 4 bases, J shed 5 bases, and the junction held 12 bases outside the gene matches. The CDR3 totals 15 residues. Germline loops: CDR1 SQVTM, CDR2 ANQGSEA. The CDR3 nucleotides are TGCAGCGTTGGTTCGGACAGGGGATTCAGGAACGAGCAGTACTTC. Its translation: CSVGSDRGFRNEQYF.

V gene TRBV11-2 combines with J gene TRBJ1-5; 8 bases map to TRBD1. With 4 bases clipped from V and 6 bases from J, the junction kept 5 bases outside the gene matches. The CDR3 has 14 residues. The germline V gene has CDR1 SGHAT and CDR2 FQNNGV. The CDR3 nucleotides read TGTGCCAGCAGCTACACAGGGGGTGGTCAGCCCCAGCATTTT. Amino acid sequence: CASSYTGGGQPQHF.

The chain links TRBV7-3 to TRBJ2-1; 13 bases agree with TRBD2. The ends lost 3 bases at V and 11 bases at J; junction bases unmatched: 7. The CDR3 has 15 amino acids. Germline-derived CDR1 and CDR2 are SGHTA and FQGTGA. As DNA, the CDR3 is TGTGCCAGCAGCTTGGGGACTAGCGGGGACTTAAAGCAGTTCTTC. Amino acid sequence: CASSLGTSGDLKQFF.

Written as DNA, the CDR3 is TGTGCCAGCAGCCTAATACGGACAGAGAGCAATGAGCAGTTCTTC. It translates to CASSLIRTESNEQFF. The V call is TRBV7-8, the J call TRBJ2-1; D might be TRBD1 (6 bases). CDR3 length equals 15 residues. V was shortened by 5 bases and J by 6 bases, with 17 bases between the two germline ends. CDR1 and CDR2 from the germline V gene are SGHVS and FQNEAQ.

The table lists this clone with a count of one. The V and J genes are TRBV3-1 (or the pseudogene TRBV3-2) and TRBJ2-1, with D possibly being TRBD2 (6 bases). Germline CDR1 is LGHDT and CDR2 is YNNKEL (reference sequence). This CDR3 region has 17 residues. The V and J ends lost 4 bases and 4 bases respectively, with 20 bases between them. CDR3 DNA: TGTGCCAGCAGCCCTCCCCCTACGGGGGTGCAGTACAATGAGCAGTTCTTC. Its translation: CASSPPPTGVQYNEQFF.

This chain uses TRBV5-1 with TRBJ2-2; no clear D. CDR1 and CDR2 from the germline V gene are SGHRS and YFSETQ. V shed 4 bases and J shed 3 bases, with 4 bases lying between them. This CDR3 is 12 amino acids long. The DNA of the CDR3 is TGCGCCAGCAGCCTTGACACCGGGGAGCTGTTTTTT. It encodes CASSLDTGELFF.

V is TRBV2 and J is TRBJ2-5, with D unclear. There are 12 residues in the CDR3. Trimming cost V 2 bases and J 4 bases, with 5 bases left between them. Germline V gene data show CDR1 as SNHLY and CDR2 as FYNNEI. The CDR3 sequence is CASSESGETQYF. CDR3 DNA: TGTGCCAGCAGTGAATCGGGAGAGACCCAGTACTTC.

J is TRBJ2-5 and V is TRBV15; 14 nucleotides line up with TRBD2. The V gene end was trimmed by 8 bases and the J gene end by 2 bases; junction bases not matched to a gene: 4. Germline CDR1 is LNHNV and CDR2 is YYDKDF (reference sequence). The CDR3 consists of 15 residues. CDR3 residues: CATLWTSGGQETQYF. The CDR3 DNA reads as TGTGCCACCCTGTGGACTAGCGGGGGGCAAGAGACCCAGTACTTC.

V is TRBV21-1 and J is TRBJ1-5; TRBD1 is taken as the D call from the table, unchecked against the DNA. TRBV21-1 is tagged as a pseudogene. CDR3 length equals 16 residues. CDR3 region: CASSKDPTGDNQPQHF. In DNA form, the CDR3 reads TGTGCCAGCAGCAAAGACCCAACAGGAGACAATCAGCCCCAGCATTTT.

This chain connects TRBV11-1 to TRBJ1-1; TRBD1 is a possible D gene (5 bases). The CDR3 spans 13 residues. Germline V lookup: CDR1 SGHAT, CDR2 FQDESV (reference sequence). V gave up 8 bases and J gave up 5 bases, with 15 bases separating them. The CDR3 bases are TGTGCCAGCTGCCGGGGGGAGGGGACTGAAGCTTTCTTT. Its protein is CASCRGEGTEAFF.

This clone is a singleton in its sample. The chain has TRBV7-8 and TRBJ2-7; D possibly corresponds to TRBD1 (6 bases). In germline, CDR1 is SGHVS, CDR2 FQNEAQ. The length of the CDR3 is 15 residues. V lost 3 bases and J 3 bases, leaving 15 bases between the germline ends. The CDR3 loop is CASSLGAGANYEQYF. The CDR3 DNA is TGTGCCAGCAGCTTGGGGGCAGGGGCCAACTACGAGCAGTACTTC.

This clone was seen just once. The V and J genes are TRBV2 and TRBJ2-3; tentative D call: TRBD2 (6 bases). V dropped 8 bases and J dropped 2 bases, with 11 bases sitting between them. The germline V gene encodes CDR1 SNHLY and CDR2 FYNNEI. CDR3 size: 13 residues. CDR3 loop: CASARDFTDTQYF. Written as DNA, the CDR3 is TGTGCCAGCGCTCGGGACTTCACAGATACGCAGTATTTT.

The chain combines TRBV9 with TRBJ2-6; D is possibly TRBD2 (5 bases). V shed 4 bases and J shed 0 bases, with 11 bases lying between them. This CDR3 contains 16 residues. Germline V gives CDR1 SGDLS, CDR2 YYNGEE. In nucleotides, the CDR3 is TGTGCCAGCAGCACGGGGATTAGCTCTGGGGCCAACGTCCTGACTTTC. This sequence encodes CASSTGISSGANVLTF.

This clone has a single count. The chain has TRBV2 and TRBJ1-1, with D possibly being TRBD1 (6 bases). V lost 7 bases, J lost 2 bases, and 14 bases lay in between. The CDR3 runs 14 residues. Germline V gives CDR1 SNHLY, CDR2 FYNNEI. The CDR3 sequence is CASIRGIINTEAFF. The DNA of the CDR3 is TGTGCCAGCATTAGGGGGATTATTAACACTGAAGCTTTCTTT.

The chain recombines TRBV9 with TRBJ2-2; perhaps TRBD1 as D (6 bases). With 0 bases removed from V and 4 bases from J, the gap between germline ends came to 13 bases. The CDR3 length is 16 residues. Germline V CDR1 and CDR2: SGDLS, YYNGEE. This CDR3 is CASSVASGVGTGELFF. The CDR3 bases are TGTGCCAGCAGCGTAGCTTCAGGGGTGGGCACCGGGGAGCTGTTTTTT.

J is TRBJ1-5 and V is TRBV27, with 7 nucleotides matching TRBD1. Per the germline V gene, CDR1 is MNHEY and CDR2 is SMNVEV (reference sequence). This CDR3 has 15 residues. Losses at the gene ends were 8 bases for V and 1 base for J; bases not matched to a gene: 8. The chain's CDR3 is CASGLRQGSNQPQHF. The CDR3 region has the DNA TGTGCCAGCGGGCTCAGACAGGGCAGCAATCAGCCCCAGCATTTT.

V usage is TRBV6-5 and J usage is TRBJ2-1; D uncertain. Trimming left V 2 bases short and J 0 bases short, with 8 bases between. This CDR3 is 15 amino acids long. Germline V gives CDR1 MNHEY, CDR2 SVGAGI. CDR3 in amino acids: CASSYQENSYNEQFF. The CDR3 DNA reads as TGTGCCAGCAGTTACCAGGAAAACTCCTACAATGAGCAGTTCTTC.

The chain employs TRBV2 and TRBJ2-3; D is unresolved. Trimming pared 6 bases from V and 2 bases from J, leaving 9 bases between. The CDR3 totals 13 residues. CDR1 and CDR2 (germline): SNHLY, FYNNEI. CDR3 in DNA: TGTGCCAGCAGCACAACTACCACAGATACGCAGTATTTT. Its protein is CASSTTTTDTQYF.

This clone was detected a few times. V and J are TRBV11-2 and TRBJ2-7; TRBD1 agrees at 8 bases. J gave up 2 bases and V 0 bases, and 9 bases lay outside the gene matches. The CDR3 has 17 residues. In germline, CDR1 is SGHAT, CDR2 FQNNGV. CDR3 amino acids: CASSLDVVPTGAYEQYF. The CDR3, as DNA: TGTGCCAGCAGCTTAGACGTGGTTCCGACAGGGGCCTACGAGCAGTACTTC.

This clone was seen once. CDR3 loop: CASSSQGGMNTEAFF. The CDR3 coding sequence is TGTGCCAGCAGCTCCCAGGGAGGCATGAACACTGAAGCTTTCTTT. The chain has TRBV9 and TRBJ1-1; a weak D match, TRBD1 (5 bases). Trimming cost V 4 bases and J 0 bases, with 13 bases left between them. The germline CDR1 and CDR2 sequences are SGDLS and YYNGEE. This CDR3 is 15 amino acids long.

The V call is TRBV6-5, the J call TRBJ2-7; TRBD2 matches at 11 bases. This CDR3 spans 15 amino acids. The germline gives CDR1 MNHEY, CDR2 SVGAGI. The J segment lost 3 bases and the V segment lost 6 bases, leaving 7 bases of the junction unmatched. In nucleotides, the CDR3 is TGTGCCAGCAGGCCGGGACTAGCGGATGACTACGAGCAGTACTTC. The encoded protein is CASRPGLADDYEQYF.

The CDR3 here is CATLPGGTDTQYF. The CDR3 DNA is TGTGCCACCCTACCAGGGGGCACAGATACGCAGTATTTT. This chain connects TRBV12-3 or TRBV12-4 to TRBJ2-3; the D gene is possibly TRBD1 (6 bases). The CDR3 extends over 13 amino acids. V lost 10 bases to trimming and J lost 1 base, with 12 bases between them.